The present TCR beta chain was sequenced within a study of post-analysis software for immune sequencing data. For the study at large: Both relapsing-remitting and secondary progressive multiple sclerosis featured among the disease courses, as did progressive-relapsing multiple sclerosis.

Study findings and constraints: Same-batch samples co-clustered strongly by F measure. For normalized Chao1 diversity, multiple sclerosis patients scored significantly lower than controls did. Comparison of patients with controls showed a handful of TRBV segments more frequent in patients, TRBV5-6, TRBV5-1 and TRBV20-1 among them.

About this clonotype: Its specificity is not known.

The authors incorporated unique molecular identifiers into the TCR beta cDNA libraries. Input of roughly 1 to 11 million T cells yielded hundreds of thousands of cDNA molecules. Via MiXCR, TCRdb re-called the PCR reads, giving one row per CDR3 protein. The sample includes 750,000 to 950,000 distinct CDR3 sequences, roughly 50% of them seen just once. This CDR3 has 13 residues. Germline-derived CDR1 and CDR2 are SNHLY and FYNNEI. The rearrangement uses TRBV2 and TRBJ2-1; 8 nucleotides match TRBD1. The assigned J gene may be wrong: the sequence end matches TRBJ2-7 better. The receptor was derived from a girl aged 5-17 years with multiple sclerosis. What was sequenced was blood. The CDR3 DNA follows: TGTGCCAGCAGTGATGACAGGGGTGGTGAGCAGTACTTC. Encoded protein: CASSDDRGGEQYF.